The entry that follows covers one T cell receptor beta chain sequence. The length of the CDR3 is 15 residues. CDR1 is SQVTM and CDR2 is ANQGSEA in the germline V gene. V lost 4 bases and J 2 bases, leaving 16 bases between the germline ends. This sample was included in a study of CD8 T cells in Susac syndrome. The T cells that were sequenced for TCR beta were CD8+ and CD4+ cells from blood. The authors negatively isolated CD8+ and CD4+ T cells and FACS-enriched TEMRA cells. The authors reverse transcribed roughly 0.5 to 1 ug RNA with random hexamers. TCRdb processed the immunoSEQ multiplex PCR reads anew with MiXCR; each CDR3 protein has one entry. This table holds hundreds of thousands of distinct CDR3 sequences, around 96% found once.

V usage is TRBV29-1 and J usage is TRBJ2-3; no reliable D call. This clonotype originated in a human donor with multiple sclerosis. Sequencing was carried out using CD4+ T cells from PBMCs. This chain's CDR3 is CSVATLGQLTDTQYF. Written as DNA, the CDR3 is TGCAGCGTTGCGACCCTCGGGCAGCTCACAGATACGCAGTATTTT.